This is a list of T cell receptor beta chains from one sample in a study of blood T cell repertoires in COVID-19. This table comes from immunoSEQ multiplex PCR, and its TCRdb copy is limited to in-frame clones, with some not included. Counted here are some 200,000 clones, roughly 79% occurring once; the ten biggest clones make up approximately 9%. Sample: PBMCs or T cells enriched from blood (not recorded which). The origin of the receptors is a woman aged 50 to 60 with acute COVID-19. The CDR3 runs from the conserved cysteine through the conserved F or W. A D gene is named only where the DNA matches it firmly. Size is stated for part of the rows, as once, few or many counts, or as a class when the clone is expanded.

j_call,d_call,v_call,clone_size,cdr3_aa,cdr3_nt
TRBJ2-7,TRBD1,TRBV7-9,.,CASSLVLGQGIEQYF,TGTGCCAGCAGCTTAGTGTTGGGACAGGGTATTGAGCAGTACTTC
TRBJ2-7,.,TRBV21-1,once,CASSRRRLSQRTLYEQYF,TGTGCCAGCAGCCGCCGGAGACTTAGCCAGCGGACCCTCTACGAGCAGTACTTC
TRBJ1-2,TRBD1,TRBV2,many,CASKETGASGYTF,TGTGCCAGCAAGGAAACAGGGGCAAGCGGCTACACCTTC
TRBJ2-2,.,TRBV5-4,.,CASSLVGGTGELFF,TGTGCCAGCAGCTTGGTCGGTGGCACCGGGGAGCTGTTTTTT
TRBJ2-4,.,TRBV3-1/TRBV3-2,.,CASSQEGGGRINIQYF,TGTGCCAGCAGCCAAGAGGGTGGAGGGAGGATAAACATTCAGTACTTC
TRBJ1-5,TRBD1,TRBV19,.,CASSLRDRGMDQPQHF,TGTGCCAGTAGTCTTCGGGACAGGGGAATGGATCAGCCCCAGCATTTT
TRBJ2-5,.,TRBV9,few,CASSEEGIQETQYF,TGTGCCAGCAGCGAAGAGGGCATCCAAGAGACCCAGTACTTC
TRBJ2-3,TRBD2,TRBV19,once,CASSIEKGLAGVGTQYF,TGTGCCAGTAGTATAGAAAAAGGACTAGCGGGAGTGGGTACGCAGTATTTT
TRBJ1-5,.,TRBV28,.,CASSASRGNQPQHF,TGTGCCAGCAGTGCCTCCCGGGGCAATCAGCCCCAGCATTTT
TRBJ2-2,TRBD2,TRBV28,.,CASSATSANTGELFF,TGTGCCAGCAGTGCAACTAGCGCGAACACCGGGGAGCTGTTTTTT
TRBJ2-7,.,TRBV7-2,once,CASSPVLGGREQYF,TGTGCCAGCAGCCCGGTGCTCGGGGGGCGTGAGCAGTACTTC
TRBJ1-4,.,TRBV28,.,CASSPFPRELFF,TGTGCCAGCAGTCCCTTTCCCCGGGAACTGTTTTTT
TRBJ2-5,TRBD1,TRBV2,.,CASRAGTAQETQYF,TGTGCCAGCAGGGCCGGGACAGCACAAGAGACCCAGTACTTC
TRBJ1-5,.,TRBV28,.,CASSSFADFIYSNQPQHF,TGTGCCAGCAGTTCCTTCGCGGACTTTATTTATAGCAATCAGCCCCAGCATTTT
TRBJ2-7,TRBD1,TRBV9,.,CASSPTGVASYEQYF,TGTGCCAGCAGCCCGACAGGGGTCGCCTCCTACGAGCAGTACTTC
TRBJ2-1,TRBD1,TRBV28,few,CASRTPGQFNNEQFF,TGTGCCAGCAGAACCCCGGGACAGTTCAACAATGAGCAGTTCTTC
TRBJ2-1,.,TRBV11-1,.,CASSLYALASNEQFF,TGTGCCAGCAGCTTGTATGCTCTAGCTTCAAATGAGCAGTTCTTC
TRBJ1-2,.,TRBV19,few,CASSSAAVNYGYTF,TGTGCCAGTAGTTCGGCAGCGGTTAACTATGGCTACACCTTC
TRBJ2-1,.,TRBV4-3,.,CASSQDIFVGGEQFF,TGCGCCAGCAGCCAAGATATTTTTGTGGGGGGTGAGCAGTTCTTC
TRBJ1-6,TRBD1,TRBV13,.,CASSPRTGLDSPLHF,TGTGCCAGCAGCCCGAGGACAGGGTTAGATTCACCCCTCCACTTT
TRBJ1-5,TRBD1,TRBV7-8,once,CASSLEGTGQPQHF,TGTGCCAGCAGCTTAGAAGGGACAGGGCAGCCCCAGCATTTT
TRBJ1-2,.,TRBV19,.,CASSIAGENYGYTF,TGTGCCAGTAGTATCGCAGGGGAGAACTATGGCTACACCTTC
TRBJ2-2,.,TRBV5-5,.,CASSLIPGGPGELFF,TGTGCCAGCAGCTTGATCCCCGGAGGTCCCGGGGAGCTGTTTTTT
TRBJ1-2,.,TRBV4-3,.,CASSQGTKGGYTF,TGCGCCAGCAGCCAAGGGACGAAGGGGGGCTACACCTTC
TRBJ1-5,TRBD1,TRBV18,.,CASSPNQGAMSNQPQHF,TGTGCCAGCTCACCTAATCAGGGGGCTATGAGTAATCAGCCCCAGCATTTT
TRBJ2-7,.,TRBV7-8,.,CASSLTGNSYEQYF,TGTGCCAGCAGCTTAACAGGGAACTCCTACGAGCAGTACTTC
TRBJ1-1,.,TRBV4-3,.,CASSQGGYTEAFF,TGCGCCAGCAGCCAAGGGGGCTACACTGAAGCTTTCTTT
TRBJ2-5,TRBD2,TRBV7-6,.,CASSYLGTSGTETQYF,TGTGCCAGCAGCTACCTCGGGACTAGCGGGACGGAGACCCAGTACTTC
TRBJ2-7,TRBD1,TRBV28,.,CASSMTGGSYEQYF,TGTGCCAGCAGCATGACAGGGGGCTCCTACGAGCAGTACTTC